The rows below give T cell receptor beta chains drawn from one sample of a study of OX40 agonist ivuxolimab in advanced cancers. This table comes from immunoSEQ multiplex PCR, and its TCRdb copy is limited to in-frame clones, with some not included. This repertoire shows 45,000 to 60,000 clones, about 90% found once; its top ten account for less than 5%. The sequencing here drew on CD4+ or CD8+ T cells sorted from blood, taken in a trial of the OX40 agonist ivuxolimab. Every receptor here comes from an adult with an advanced solid tumor such as melanoma, head and neck, liver or kidney cancer. Both conserved end residues are part of each CDR3. Fields, in order: V gene, clone size, J gene, D gene, CDR3 protein, CDR3 DNA. A D gene is named only where the DNA matches it firmly. Clone size is given for some rows only: seen once, a few or many times, or a class if the clone is expanded.

V gene: TRBV4-2; clone size: .; J gene: TRBJ2-2; D gene: .; CDR3 protein: CASSQTGANTGELFF; CDR3 DNA: TGTGCCAGCAGCCAGACGGGCGCGAACACCGGGGAGCTGTTTTTT
V gene: TRBV9; clone size: .; J gene: TRBJ2-3; D gene: .; CDR3 protein: CASSVEASASTDTQYF; CDR3 DNA: TGTGCCAGCAGCGTAGAAGCTAGCGCTAGCACAGATACGCAGTATTTT
V gene: TRBV5-4; clone size: few; J gene: TRBJ2-7; D gene: TRBD2; CDR3 protein: CASSMTSGSSYEQYF; CDR3 DNA: TGTGCCAGCAGCATGACTAGCGGGAGCTCCTACGAGCAGTACTTC
V gene: TRBV7-8; clone size: few; J gene: TRBJ2-1; D gene: TRBD2; CDR3 protein: CASSFGTSGSFNEQFF; CDR3 DNA: TGTGCCAGCAGCTTCGGGACTAGCGGGAGTTTCAATGAGCAGTTCTTC
V gene: TRBV7-9; clone size: .; J gene: TRBJ2-1; D gene: .; CDR3 protein: CASSPGGYDYNEQFF; CDR3 DNA: TGTGCCAGCAGCCCCGGGGGCTACGACTACAATGAGCAGTTCTTC
V gene: TRBV9; clone size: .; J gene: TRBJ2-7; D gene: TRBD2; CDR3 protein: CASSPGGYEQYF; CDR3 DNA: TGTGCCAGCAGCCCGGGGGGTTACGAGCAGTACTTC
V gene: TRBV28; clone size: .; J gene: TRBJ2-5; D gene: TRBD1; CDR3 protein: CASSTPGQGARETQYF; CDR3 DNA: TGTGCCAGCAGCACGCCGGGACAGGGGGCGCGGGAGACCCAGTACTTC
V gene: TRBV6-5; clone size: .; J gene: TRBJ2-7; D gene: TRBD1; CDR3 protein: CASSYGQGTHEQYF; CDR3 DNA: TGTGCCAGCAGTTACGGACAGGGGACCCACGAGCAGTACTTC
V gene: TRBV6-6; clone size: .; J gene: TRBJ2-5; D gene: TRBD1; CDR3 protein: CASEGQEETQYF; CDR3 DNA: TGTGCCAGCGAGGGACAGGAAGAGACCCAGTACTTC
V gene: TRBV5-4; clone size: .; J gene: TRBJ2-7; D gene: TRBD1; CDR3 protein: CASSLSGTGLDKQQYF; CDR3 DNA: TGTGCCAGCAGCTTGAGCGGGACAGGGTTGGATAAACAGCAGTACTTC
V gene: TRBV19; clone size: .; J gene: TRBJ2-1; D gene: TRBD2; CDR3 protein: CASSLNRLAGGPSYNEQFF; CDR3 DNA: TGTGCCAGTAGTCTAAACCGACTAGCGGGAGGCCCCTCCTACAATGAGCAGTTCTTC
V gene: TRBV4-2; clone size: .; J gene: TRBJ2-3; D gene: TRBD2; CDR3 protein: CASSQLAGAGDTQYF; CDR3 DNA: TGTGCCAGCAGCCAGCTAGCGGGAGCAGGAGATACGCAGTATTTT
V gene: TRBV4-1; clone size: .; J gene: TRBJ2-7; D gene: .; CDR3 protein: CASSQASRGAAEQYF; CDR3 DNA: TGCGCCAGCAGCCAAGCTTCCAGGGGGGCGGCCGAGCAGTACTTC
V gene: TRBV13; clone size: .; J gene: TRBJ2-5; D gene: TRBD2; CDR3 protein: CASSLETSGMETQYF; CDR3 DNA: TGTGCCAGCAGCTTAGAGACTAGCGGGATGGAGACCCAGTACTTC
V gene: TRBV4-3; clone size: .; J gene: TRBJ1-1; D gene: .; CDR3 protein: CASSQDLAENTEAFF; CDR3 DNA: TGCGCCAGCAGCCAAGATTTGGCCGAAAACACTGAAGCTTTCTTT
V gene: TRBV7-9; clone size: once; J gene: TRBJ2-5; D gene: .; CDR3 protein: CASSLTGEGRETQYF; CDR3 DNA: TGTGCCAGCAGCTTAACAGGGGAGGGTCGAGAGACCCAGTACTTC
V gene: TRBV4-2; clone size: .; J gene: TRBJ2-7; D gene: TRBD2; CDR3 protein: CASSQTSGGSYEQYF; CDR3 DNA: TGTGCCAGCAGCCAGACTAGCGGGGGTTCCTACGAGCAGTACTTC
V gene: TRBV27; clone size: .; J gene: TRBJ2-7; D gene: TRBD2; CDR3 protein: CASSSRLATSSEQYF; CDR3 DNA: TGTGCCAGCAGTTCCAGACTAGCGACCTCATCCGAGCAGTACTTC
V gene: TRBV27; clone size: .; J gene: TRBJ2-7; D gene: .; CDR3 protein: CASSLQGMKSYEQYF; CDR3 DNA: TGTGCCAGCAGTTTGCAGGGAATGAAGTCCTACGAGCAGTACTTC
V gene: TRBV5-5; clone size: .; J gene: TRBJ2-3; D gene: TRBD1; CDR3 protein: CASSLARTGPFDTQYF; CDR3 DNA: TGTGCCAGCAGCTTGGCCCGGACAGGTCCCTTCGATACGCAGTATTTT
V gene: TRBV2; clone size: .; J gene: TRBJ2-5; D gene: .; CDR3 protein: CASIDRPLAGRETQYF; CDR3 DNA: TGTGCCAGCATCGACAGACCTCTTGCGGGAAGGGAGACCCAGTACTTC
V gene: TRBV5-1; clone size: .; J gene: TRBJ2-3; D gene: TRBD2; CDR3 protein: CASSSSEPGLAGEADTQYF; CDR3 DNA: TGCGCCAGCAGCTCTTCTGAACCGGGACTAGCGGGAGAGGCAGATACGCAGTATTTT
V gene: TRBV4-1; clone size: .; J gene: TRBJ2-7; D gene: .; CDR3 protein: CASSQGVTRGYEQYF; CDR3 DNA: TGCGCCAGCAGCCAAGGTGTGACTAGAGGTTACGAGCAGTACTTC
V gene: TRBV27; clone size: .; J gene: TRBJ2-1; D gene: .; CDR3 protein: CASSINHEQFF; CDR3 DNA: TGTGCCAGCAGTATAAACCATGAGCAGTTCTTC
V gene: TRBV28; clone size: .; J gene: TRBJ2-7; D gene: TRBD2; CDR3 protein: CASGPSGQDYEQYF; CDR3 DNA: TGTGCCAGCGGCCCTAGCGGCCAAGACTACGAGCAGTACTTC
V gene: TRBV27; clone size: .; J gene: TRBJ2-1; D gene: TRBD2; CDR3 protein: CASSLGTSGYNEQFF; CDR3 DNA: TGTGCCAGCAGTTTAGGGACTAGCGGTTACAATGAGCAGTTCTTC
V gene: TRBV7-9; clone size: once; J gene: TRBJ2-7; D gene: .; CDR3 protein: CASSLEEYLNEQYF; CDR3 DNA: TGTGCCAGCAGCTTAGAAGAGTACTTAAACGAGCAGTACTTC
V gene: TRBV20-1; clone size: once; J gene: TRBJ2-1; D gene: .; CDR3 protein: CSASRANEQFF; CDR3 DNA: TGCAGTGCTAGTCGAGCCAATGAGCAGTTCTTC